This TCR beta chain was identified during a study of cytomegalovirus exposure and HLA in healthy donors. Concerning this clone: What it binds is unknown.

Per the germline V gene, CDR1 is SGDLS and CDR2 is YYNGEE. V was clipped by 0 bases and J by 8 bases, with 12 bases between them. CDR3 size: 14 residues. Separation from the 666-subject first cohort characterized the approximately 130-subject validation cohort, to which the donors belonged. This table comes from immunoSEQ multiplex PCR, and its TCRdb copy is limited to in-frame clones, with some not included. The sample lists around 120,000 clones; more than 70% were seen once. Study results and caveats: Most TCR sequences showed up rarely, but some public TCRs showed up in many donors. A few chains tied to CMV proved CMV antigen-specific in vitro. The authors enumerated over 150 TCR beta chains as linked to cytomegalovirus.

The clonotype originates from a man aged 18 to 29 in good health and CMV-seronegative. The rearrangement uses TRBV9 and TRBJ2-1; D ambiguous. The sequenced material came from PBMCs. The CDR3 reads CASSVAATVYEQFF. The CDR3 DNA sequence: TGTGCCAGCAGCGTAGCCGCTACGGTCTATGAGCAGTTCTTC.